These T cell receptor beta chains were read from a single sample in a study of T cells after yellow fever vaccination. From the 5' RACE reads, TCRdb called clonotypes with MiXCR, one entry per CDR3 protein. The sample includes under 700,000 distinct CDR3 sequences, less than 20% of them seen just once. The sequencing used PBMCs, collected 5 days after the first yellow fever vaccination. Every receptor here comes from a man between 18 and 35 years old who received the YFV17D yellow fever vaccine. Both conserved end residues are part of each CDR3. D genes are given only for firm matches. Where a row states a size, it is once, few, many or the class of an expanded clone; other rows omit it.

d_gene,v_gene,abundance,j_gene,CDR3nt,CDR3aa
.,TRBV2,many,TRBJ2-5,TGTGCCAGCAGGGACACCGGGGAGACCCAGTACTTC,CASRDTGETQYF
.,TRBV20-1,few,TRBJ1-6,TGCAGTGCTAGATTTCGAGGGGAAATGTCACCCCTCCACTTT,CSARFRGEMSPLHF
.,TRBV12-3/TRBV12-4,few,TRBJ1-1,TGTGCCAGCAGATCCACGGGGGCTCGGAGAACTGAAGCTTTCTTT,CASRSTGARRTEAFF
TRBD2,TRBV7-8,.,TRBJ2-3,TGTGCCAGCAGCTTATATGGGCGGGGGTCTAGTACTGGAAGCACAGATACGCAGTATTTT,CASSLYGRGSSTGSTDTQYF
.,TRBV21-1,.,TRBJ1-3,TGTGCCAGCAGCCCGACGACAGGGGGCCTTTACTCTGGAAACACCATATATTTT,CASSPTTGGLYSGNTIYF
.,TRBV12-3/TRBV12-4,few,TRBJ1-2,TGTGCCAGCAGTCAGCAGGGGTTTTATGGCTACACCTTC,CASSQQGFYGYTF
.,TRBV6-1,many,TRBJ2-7,TGTGCCAGCAGTCGAGCGACAGGCTCCTACGAGCAGTACTTC,CASSRATGSYEQYF
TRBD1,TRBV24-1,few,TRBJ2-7,TGTGCCACCTCCGGGACAGCCAGAAAATACTACGAGCAGTACTTC,CATSGTARKYYEQYF
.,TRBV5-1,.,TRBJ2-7,TGCGCCAGCAGCTTGGGGGTAGCGGACTTCTACGAGCAGTACTTC,CASSLGVADFYEQYF
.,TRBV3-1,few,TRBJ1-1,TGTGCCAGCAGCCAAGACACACTACTTGGAGCTTTCTTT,CASSQDTLLGAFF
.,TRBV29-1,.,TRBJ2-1,TGCAGCGTAGATATTAATGGCCCAATTAGATCCTACAATGAGCAGTTCTTC,CSVDINGPIRSYNEQFF
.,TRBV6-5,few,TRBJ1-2,TGTGCCAGCAGCGCCCTTGTAGGGGGCTACACCTTC,CASSALVGGYTF
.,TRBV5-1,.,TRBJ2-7,TGCGCCAGCAGCTTGGATACCTACTCCTACGAGCAGTACTTC,CASSLDTYSYEQYF
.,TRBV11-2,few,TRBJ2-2,TGTGCCAGCAGGCGCGAGGGGGGGCGGGGCACCGGGGAGCTGTTTTTT,CASRREGGRGTGELFF
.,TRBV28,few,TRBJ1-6,TGTGCCAGCAGTTTATTAGACTGGGAGGGGAACATTTCACCCCTCCACTTT,CASSLLDWEGNISPLHF
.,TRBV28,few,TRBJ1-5,TGTGCCAGCAGTTTTGGCCGGGGAAACAATCAGCCCCAGCATTTT,CASSFGRGNNQPQHF
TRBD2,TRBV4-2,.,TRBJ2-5,TGTGCCAGCAGCCAGGAACTAGCGGGGGGGGACAAGGTAGAGACCCAGTACTTC,CASSQELAGGDKVETQYF
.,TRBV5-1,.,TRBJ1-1,TGCGCCATCCAAAGGGAACCAGAAGGGGCTGAAGCTTTCTTT,CAIQREPEGAEAFF
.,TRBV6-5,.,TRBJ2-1,TGTGCCAGCAGTTACTCTAGGTGGTCCTACAATGAGCAGTTCTTC,CASSYSRWSYNEQFF
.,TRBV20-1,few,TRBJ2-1,TGCAGTGCCGTGAGGGACACAGGCTACAATGAGCAGTTCTTC,CSAVRDTGYNEQFF
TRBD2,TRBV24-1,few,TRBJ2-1,TGTGCCACCAGTGGTCGCGGGGGACCTGGAACCTACGATTACAATGAGCAGTTCTTC,CATSGRGGPGTYDYNEQFF
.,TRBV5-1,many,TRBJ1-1,TGCGCCAGCAGCCCTTCTTCTCGTATAAACACTGAAGCTTTCTTT,CASSPSSRINTEAFF
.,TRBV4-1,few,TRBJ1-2,TGCGCCAGCAGCCAAGCAGGGCAAGGGCCGGGCTATGGCTACACCTTC,CASSQAGQGPGYGYTF
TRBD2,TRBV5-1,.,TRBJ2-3,TGCGCCAGCAGCTCCGGGACTAGCGGGGTGACGCAGTATTTT,CASSSGTSGVTQYF